This T cell receptor beta chain was observed in a study of T cells in Graves' hyperthyroidism and ophthalmopathy. From approximately 9.1 ml of fresh peripheral blood, PBMCs were isolated. The source material, RNA transcripts, was used to amplify TCR beta CDR3 regions. A set of HTBI primers served as the primers for a first-round RT-PCR of the TCR CDR3. TCRdb itself ran the multiplex PCR reads through MiXCR, one entry per CDR3 protein. The table shows about 92,000 distinct CDR3 sequences, with under 65% occurring only once. The length of the CDR3 is 13 residues. From germline, CDR1 is SGDLS and CDR2 YYNGEE. V was shortened by 5 bases and J by 8 bases, with 13 bases between the two germline ends. This clonotype appeared many times.

The origin of this receptor is a woman in her 40s with Graves' hyperthyroidism. The rearrangement links TRBV9 to TRBJ1-4, with D possibly matching TRBD1 (6 bases). Sequences were obtained from blood. The CDR3 protein is CASRGEGGEKLFF. The DNA for the CDR3 is TGTGCCAGCAGAGGTGAAGGGGGGGAAAAACTGTTTTTT.